A single sample is the source of the 7 T cell receptor beta chains below, sequenced in a study of beta chain features in type 1 diabetes. Study-wide results and caveats: TCRB CDR3s from Type 1 diabetes patients were moderately but significantly shorter in all four CD4+ subsets.

Their cognate antigens are unknown. Expressed TCRB transcripts were sequenced because the entire RNA isolate underwent reverse transcription. The assay was immunoSEQ multiplex PCR, and TCRdb's table has in-frame clones only and misses some. The sample lists 120,000 or so clones, around 15% seen once, with about 2.4% in the top ten. The specimen was central memory CD4+ T cells from blood. These receptors originate from a man aged 18 to 30 with type 1 diabetes.

This clone was counted between two and nine times. The gene calls are TRBV27 and TRBJ2-7; 14 bases align to TRBD2. The V and J ends lost 8 bases and 5 bases, in that order; junction bases with no gene match: 14. The CDR3 runs 17 residues. The germline gives CDR1 MNHEY, CDR2 SMNVEV (reference sequence). The CDR3 region has the DNA TGTGCCAGCCGCCGGGTCAGACTAGCGGGAGGGATCGACGAGCAGTACTTC. Residues: CASRRVRLAGGIDEQYF.

This clone was detected only a few times. V is TRBV10-3 and J is TRBJ2-6; D possibly matches TRBD1 or TRBD2 (5 bases each). Trimming pared 8 bases from V and 1 base from J, leaving 15 bases between. Germline V gene data show CDR1 as ENHRY and CDR2 as SYGVKD. The CDR3 covers 16 residues. CDR3 residues: CAIPGPPRSGANVLTF. In DNA form, the CDR3 reads TGTGCCATCCCGGGGCCGCCCAGGTCTGGGGCCAACGTCCTGACTTTC.

This chain connects TRBV18 to TRBJ2-3, with 7 nucleotides matching TRBD2. This CDR3 is built from 16 residues. Germline V gives CDR1 KGHSH, CDR2 LQKENI. After removal of 3 bases from V and 2 bases from J, the junction contained 8 bases not matched to a gene. The CDR3 protein is CASSPTSAGYTDTQYF. The DNA for the CDR3 is TGTGCCAGCTCACCTACTTCAGCGGGATACACAGATACGCAGTATTTT.

This clone was counted between two and nine times. The chain links TRBV7-2 to TRBJ1-2; 9 bases agree with TRBD1. Germline CDR1 reads SGHTA; CDR2 reads FQGNSA. Trimming took 8 bases from V and 1 from J; bases not matched to a gene: 8. This CDR3 is 15 amino acids long. This CDR3 is CASSPPGQGNYGYTF. CDR3 nucleotide sequence: TGTGCCAGCTCCCCTCCGGGACAGGGTAACTATGGCTACACCTTC.

This clone was counted a few times. The chain's CDR3 is CATRKSNQPQHF. The DNA for the CDR3 is TGTGCCACCCGGAAAAGCAATCAGCCCCAGCATTTT. The V gene is TRBV2, the J gene TRBJ1-5; the D is unclear. The V gene's germline CDR1 is SNHLY and CDR2 FYNNEI. There are 12 residues in the CDR3. Trimming took off 10 bases at V and 1 base at J, with 8 bases between the two ends.

The chain couples TRBV5-6 to TRBJ1-2, with a weak D call TRBD1 (5 bases). With 4 bases removed from V and 8 bases from J, the gap between germline ends came to 12 bases. There are 12 residues in the CDR3. The germline CDR1 and CDR2 sequences are SGHDT and YYEEEE. The CDR3 DNA sequence: TGTGCCAGCAGCGGGGACTCGTGGGGCTACACCTTC. The encoded protein is CASSGDSWGYTF.

This clone came up a few times. J is TRBJ2-3 and V is TRBV18; tentative D call: TRBD1 (5 bases). CDR3 size: 15 residues. In germline, CDR1 is KGHSH, CDR2 LQKENI. Trimming cost V 5 bases and J 1 base, with 13 bases left between them. The CDR3 spells CASSMSETGTDTQYF. The CDR3 nucleotides are TGTGCCAGCTCAATGTCCGAGACAGGCACAGATACGCAGTATTTT.